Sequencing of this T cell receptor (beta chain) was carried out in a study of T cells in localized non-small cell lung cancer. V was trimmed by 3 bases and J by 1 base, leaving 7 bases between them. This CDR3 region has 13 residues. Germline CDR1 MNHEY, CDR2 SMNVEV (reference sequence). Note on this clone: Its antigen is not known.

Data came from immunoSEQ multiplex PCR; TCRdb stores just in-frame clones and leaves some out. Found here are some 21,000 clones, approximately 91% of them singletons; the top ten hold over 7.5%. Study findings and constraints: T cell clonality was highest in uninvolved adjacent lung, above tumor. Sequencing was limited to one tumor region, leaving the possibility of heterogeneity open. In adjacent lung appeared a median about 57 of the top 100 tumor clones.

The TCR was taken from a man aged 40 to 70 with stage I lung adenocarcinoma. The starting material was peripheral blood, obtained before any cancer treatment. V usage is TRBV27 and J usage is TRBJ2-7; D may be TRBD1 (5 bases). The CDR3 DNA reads TGTGCCAGCAGTTTGGGGCGGTCCTACGAGCAGTACTTC. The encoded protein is CASSLGRSYEQYF.